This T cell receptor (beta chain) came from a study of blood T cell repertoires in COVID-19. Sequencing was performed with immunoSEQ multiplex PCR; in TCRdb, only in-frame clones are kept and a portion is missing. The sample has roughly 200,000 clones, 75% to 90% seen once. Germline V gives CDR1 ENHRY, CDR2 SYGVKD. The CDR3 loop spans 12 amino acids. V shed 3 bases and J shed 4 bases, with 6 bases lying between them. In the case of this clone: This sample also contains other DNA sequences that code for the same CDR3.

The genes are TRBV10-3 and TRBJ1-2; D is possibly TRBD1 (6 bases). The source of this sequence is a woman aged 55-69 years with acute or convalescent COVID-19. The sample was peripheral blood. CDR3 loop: CAISDRGYGYTF. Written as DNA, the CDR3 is TGTGCCATCAGTGACAGGGGCTATGGCTACACCTTC.